This T cell receptor (beta chain) is from a study of blood T cell repertoires in COVID-19. Study-wide background: Acute and convalescent COVID-19 samples came from the United States, Italy and Spain. T cells, B-cell-depleted T cells, or PBMCs provided the cDNA or gDNA that served as material.

Original processing methods: For nucleated cells, counts were estimated from reference gene primer amplification. Method: immunoSEQ multiplex PCR; TCRdb's copy keeps in-frame clones and lacks some. V and J calls and clone size are given by that table; D and trimming were obtained from the DNA. The data show roughly 140,000 clones, with just under 80% seen just once and less than 2% held by the top ten. Trimming cost V 0 bases and J 1 base, with 7 bases left between them. The CDR3 sequence is 14 residues long. CDR1 and CDR2 from the germline V gene are SGHRS and YFSETQ. This clone was counted only a few times.

This receptor was identified in a woman aged 60-75 years with acute or convalescent COVID-19. The chain links TRBV5-1 to TRBJ1-1; unclear D gene. Sequencing was carried out using peripheral blood. This CDR3 reads CASSLVAKNTEAFF. In DNA, the CDR3 is TGCGCCAGCAGCTTGGTTGCGAAGAACACTGAAGCTTTCTTT.